These T cell receptor beta chains were read from a single sample in a study of OX40 agonist ivuxolimab in advanced cancers. The repertoire was sequenced with immunoSEQ multiplex PCR; TCRdb's copy has only in-frame clones and lacks some. The repertoire holds over 80,000 clones, with over 75% as singletons. The sequences come from CD4+ or CD8+ T cells sorted from blood, collected in a trial of the OX40 agonist ivuxolimab. These receptors were collected from an adult with an advanced solid tumor such as melanoma, head and neck, liver or kidney cancer. CDR3s include the opening cysteine and the closing phenylalanine or tryptophan. A D gene is named only where the DNA matches it firmly. Size values are once, few and many counts, or a class for expanded clones, and some rows have none.

CASSQDSATSPLHF	TGCGCCAGCAGCCAAGATAGTGCGACTTCACCCCTCCACTTT	TRBV4-1	TRBJ1-6	NA	NA
CASSYGGQSNEKLFF	TGTGCCAGCAGTTATGGGGGACAGTCTAATGAAAAACTGTTTTTT	TRBV13	TRBJ1-4	TRBD1	NA
CASSITPGGLYSNQPQHF	TGTGCCAGTAGTATAACCCCCGGGGGGTTATATAGCAATCAGCCCCAGCATTTT	TRBV19	TRBJ1-5	NA	NA
CASSTGQRESAQHF	TGTGCCAGCAGTACCGGACAGCGAGAATCAGCCCAGCATTTT	TRBV6-5	TRBJ1-5	NA	NA
CASSQLGLSYNEQFF	TGTGCCAGCAGCCAATTGGGGCTATCCTACAATGAGCAGTTCTTC	TRBV4-2	TRBJ2-1	NA	NA
CASSLNSYEQYF	TGTGCCAGCAGCTTGAACTCCTACGAGCAGTACTTC	TRBV5-4	TRBJ2-7	NA	NA
CASREGVYGYTF	TGTGCCAGCAGGGAGGGGGTCTATGGCTACACCTTC	TRBV28	TRBJ1-2	NA	NA
CASSPSGRAAETQYF	TGTGCCAGCAGCCCCAGCGGGAGGGCCGCCGAGACCCAGTACTTC	TRBV7-2	TRBJ2-5	TRBD2	NA
CASSLLSGANTGELFF	TGCGCCAGCAGCTTGTTAAGCGGAGCGAACACCGGGGAGCTGTTTTTT	TRBV5-1	TRBJ2-2	NA	NA
CASRLAGGQETQYF	TGCGCCAGCCGACTAGCGGGAGGTCAAGAGACCCAGTACTTC	TRBV5-1	TRBJ2-5	TRBD2	NA
CASSLAASPNTGELFF	TGCGCCAGCAGCTTGGCGGCGAGCCCGAACACCGGGGAGCTGTTTTTT	TRBV5-1	TRBJ2-2	NA	NA
CASSPLWVLRGSHEQFF	TGTGCCAGCAGCCCACTATGGGTCTTGCGCGGGAGCCATGAGCAGTTCTTC	TRBV11-3	TRBJ2-1	TRBD2	few
CASSLDGELFF	TGTGCCAGCAGCTTAGACGGGGAGCTGTTTTTT	TRBV11-2	TRBJ2-2	NA	NA
CASSHSGRSNEQFF	TGTGCCAGCTCACACTCAGGACGGAGTAATGAGCAGTTCTTC	TRBV18	TRBJ2-1	NA	once
CASPGGSSSGNTIYF	TGTGCCAGTCCCGGGGGCTCCTCCTCTGGAAACACCATATATTTT	TRBV6-1	TRBJ1-3	NA	NA
CACIGGGGYTF	TGTGCCTGTATCGGCGGAGGTGGCTACACCTTC	TRBV30	TRBJ1-2	NA	NA
CASSVGGASTEAFF	TGTGCCAGCAGCGTAGGGGGGGCTAGCACTGAAGCTTTCTTT	TRBV9	TRBJ1-1	NA	NA
CASSPETSGRASYNEQFF	TGTGCCAGCTCACCGGAGACTAGCGGGAGGGCCTCCTACAATGAGCAGTTCTTC	TRBV18	TRBJ2-1	TRBD2	NA
CASSGTPVTDYGYTF	TGCGCCAGCAGCGGAACCCCCGTAACAGATTATGGCTACACCTTC	TRBV5-1	TRBJ1-2	NA	NA
CASSATFTTGLGEKLFF	TGTGCCAGTAGTGCAACCTTTACGACAGGCCTCGGGGAAAAACTGTTTTTT	TRBV19	TRBJ1-4	NA	NA
CASSSKREGGELFF	TGTGCCAGCAGCTCCAAGCGGGAGGGCGGGGAGCTGTTTTTT	TRBV7-9	TRBJ2-2	TRBD2	NA
CASSAAGGLYNEQFF	TGTGCCAGCAGCGCCGCGGGGGGGCTTTACAATGAGCAGTTCTTC	TRBV9	TRBJ2-1	TRBD2	once
CAWSPPLGDQPQHF	TGTGCCTGGAGTCCTCCCCTTGGGGATCAGCCCCAGCATTTT	TRBV30	TRBJ1-5	NA	NA
CASSLAREYNEQFF	TGTGCCAGCAGCTTAGCGAGGGAGTACAATGAGCAGTTCTTC	TRBV7-3	TRBJ2-1	NA	NA
CASRGGNQPQHF	TGTGCCAGCAGGGGGGGCAATCAGCCCCAGCATTTT	TRBV2	TRBJ1-5	NA	NA
CSVLAGGNTGELFF	TGCAGCGTCCTAGCGGGAGGCAACACCGGGGAGCTGTTTTTT	TRBV29-1	TRBJ2-2	TRBD2	NA
CASSVAVAGGSYNEQFF	TGTGCCAGCAGCGTAGCGGTAGCGGGAGGCTCCTACAATGAGCAGTTCTTC	TRBV9	TRBJ2-1	TRBD2	NA
CASSLNRGLDEKLFF	TGTGCCAGCAGTTTAAACAGGGGATTGGATGAAAAACTGTTTTTT	TRBV6-1	TRBJ1-4	TRBD1	NA
CASSTGLSNQPQHF	TGTGCCAGCAGTACGGGACTGAGCAATCAGCCCCAGCATTTT	TRBV7-6	TRBJ1-5	NA	once
CASTPGQGYGYTF	TGTGCCAGCACGCCGGGACAGGGATATGGCTACACCTTC	TRBV28	TRBJ1-2	TRBD1	few
CASSFGTNYGYTF	TGTGCCAGCAGTTTTGGTACTAACTATGGCTACACCTTC	TRBV27	TRBJ1-2	NA	NA
CASTQAGGRNEQFF	TGTGCCAGTACCCAAGCGGGAGGGCGCAATGAGCAGTTCTTC	TRBV19	TRBJ2-1	TRBD2	NA
CASRKITGDNQPQHF	TGTGCCAGTAGGAAAATTACAGGCGACAATCAGCCCCAGCATTTT	TRBV19	TRBJ1-5	NA	medium-sized
CAWSIGTRQETQYF	TGTGCCTGGAGTATCGGGACTCGACAAGAGACCCAGTACTTC	TRBV30	TRBJ2-5	NA	NA
CASSFSFGSSTDTQYF	TGTGCCAGCAGCTTCTCATTCGGGAGTTCCACAGATACGCAGTATTTT	TRBV7-6	TRBJ2-3	NA	once
CASSPDRGGRTEAFF	TGCGCCAGCAGCCCGGACAGGGGCGGTCGAACTGAAGCTTTCTTT	TRBV5-1	TRBJ1-1	TRBD1	NA
CASSTRDFTDTQYF	TGTGCCAGCAGCACACGGGACTTCACAGATACGCAGTATTTT	TRBV7-8	TRBJ2-3	NA	once
CASSLINGNYGYTF	TGTGCCAGCAGCTTAATAAACGGAAACTATGGCTACACCTTC	TRBV7-2	TRBJ1-2	NA	NA
CASKAGLSGANVLTF	TGTGCCAGCAAGGCAGGACTCTCTGGGGCCAACGTCCTGACTTTC	TRBV28	TRBJ2-6	NA	NA
CASSLGGRAQETQYF	TGCGCCAGCAGCTTAGGAGGGAGGGCCCAAGAGACCCAGTACTTC	TRBV5-1	TRBJ2-5	TRBD2	NA
CASSLSSGSGSYNEQFF	TGTGCCAGCAGCTTAAGTAGCGGGAGCGGGTCCTACAATGAGCAGTTCTTC	TRBV7-6	TRBJ2-1	TRBD2	NA
CASRPTGMNTEAFF	TGTGCCAGCAGGCCCACAGGGATGAACACTGAAGCTTTCTTT	TRBV14	TRBJ1-1	NA	few
CASSQGTFGNIQYF	TGTGCCAGCAGTCAAGGAACGTTCGGGAACATTCAGTACTTC	TRBV11-2	TRBJ2-4	NA	NA
CASSQGQGSNQPQHF	TGTGCCAGCAGCCAGGGTCAGGGTTCCAATCAGCCCCAGCATTTT	TRBV4-2	TRBJ1-5	NA	NA
CASSPPGIPRGNTIYF	TGTGCCAGCTCACCACCGGGCATCCCGAGAGGAAACACCATATATTTT	TRBV18	TRBJ1-3	NA	NA
CASSEGREEYF	TGCGCCAGCAGTGAGGGCAGGGAGGAATACTTC	TRBV10-1	TRBJ2-5	NA	NA
CASSESRAGLNTEAFF	TGTGCCAGCAGTGAATCTAGGGCAGGGCTGAACACTGAAGCTTTCTTT	TRBV6-1	TRBJ1-1	NA	NA
CATSRRQGNTYEQYF	TGTGCCACCAGCAGACGACAGGGTAATACCTACGAGCAGTACTTC	TRBV15	TRBJ2-7	TRBD1	once
CASRHPGGIEAFF	TGTGCCAGCAGACACCCGGGGGGGATTGAAGCTTTCTTT	TRBV27	TRBJ1-1	NA	few
CASSLSTGGTEAFF	TGTGCCAGCAGCTTGTCGACAGGGGGTACTGAAGCTTTCTTT	TRBV5-4	TRBJ1-1	TRBD1	NA
CASSLRIQETQYF	TGTGCCAGCAGTTTACGGATTCAAGAGACCCAGTACTTC	TRBV28	TRBJ2-5	NA	NA
CASSLSPGTENGYTF	TGCGCCAGCAGCCTCTCACCGGGAACAGAAAATGGCTACACCTTC	TRBV4-3	TRBJ1-2	NA	NA
CASRATGGHGTQYF	TGTGCCAGCAGGGCGACAGGGGGCCACGGGACCCAGTACTTC	TRBV28	TRBJ2-5	TRBD1	few
CAISSEQGIQETQYF	TGTGCCATCAGTTCAGAACAGGGAATCCAAGAGACCCAGTACTTC	TRBV10-3	TRBJ2-5	NA	NA
CASSLLAAGLVNIQYF	TGTGCCAGCAGCTTGTTGGCAGCGGGATTGGTAAACATTCAGTACTTC	TRBV5-8	TRBJ2-4	TRBD2	NA
CASSLGTSGTYNEQFF	TGCGCCAGCAGCCTTGGGACTAGCGGAACCTACAATGAGCAGTTCTTC	TRBV4-1	TRBJ2-1	TRBD2	NA
CASSQDRVRGPYGYTF	TGTGCCAGCAGCCAAGATAGGGTAAGAGGGCCCTATGGCTACACCTTC	TRBV4-2	TRBJ1-2	NA	NA
CASSLGVGADYGYTF	TGTGCCAGCAGCTTAGGGGTGGGGGCAGACTATGGCTACACCTTC	TRBV7-2	TRBJ1-2	NA	NA
CASSLTDRGTEAFF	TGTGCCAGCAGCTTAACCGACAGGGGCACTGAAGCTTTCTTT	TRBV7-2	TRBJ1-1	TRBD1	NA